This T cell receptor beta chain was obtained from a study of a mutant IDH1 vaccine in newly diagnosed glioma. About the study: The earlier regimen, radiotherapy, temozolomide, or both, was most often both.

Repertoires were generated with immunoSEQ multiplex PCR, while TCRdb's copy carries only in-frame clones and drops some. Among 92,000 or so clones listed, roughly 87% were seen once. Noted time point: baseline, week 1 (first vaccination visit). Treatment meaning: pre-vaccination baseline after standard-of-care therapy. CDR1 and CDR2 from the germline V gene are PRHDT and FYEKMQ (reference sequence). The CDR3 has 15 residues. V lost 4 bases, J lost 10 bases, and 17 bases lay in between. This receptor was identified in a man in his forties with glioma. Some clones in this sample may be carry-over from other donors' samples. The chain combines TRBV13 with TRBJ1-6, with a possible D match to TRBD1 (6 bases). The source was PBMCs, collected from a glioma patient treated with radiotherapy, temozolomide or both. CDR3 in DNA: TGTGCCAGCAGCTCTCTCAGGGGAGGGGAGTCACCCCTCCACTTT. Amino acids: CASSSLRGGESPLHF.